This TCR beta chain was retrieved from a study of post-analysis software for immune sequencing data. Study-wide results and limits: Among roughly five TRBV segments more frequent in patients than controls were TRBV5-6, TRBV5-1 and TRBV20-1.

This clonotype has a count of ten or more. Its target is unknown. Libraries were made from TCR beta cDNA, and they carried unique molecular identifiers. MiXCR, run by TCRdb on the PCR reads, gives a single entry per CDR3 protein. The table shows under 200,000 distinct CDR3 sequences, with 29% occurring only once. CDR3 length: 14 residues. Germline V gene lookup returns CDR1 SGHAT and CDR2 FQNNGV. V dropped 1 base and J dropped 3 bases, with 10 bases sitting between them. This chain connects TRBV11-2 to TRBJ2-7; D uncertain. The sequencing sample was made of blood. The receptor was isolated from a girl aged 2-17 years with multiple sclerosis. The CDR3 loop is CASSLGPHIYEQYF. CDR3 nucleotide sequence: TGTGCCAGCAGCTTAGGCCCCCACATCTACGAGCAGTACTTC.